This entry lists 26 T cell receptor beta chains sequenced from one sample in a study of metastatic and nonmetastatic thyroid tumors (TCRdb year 2020). Library construction relied on PCR. The instrument was an Illumina HiSeq 4000. Through fastp at Q25 and MiXCR, TCRdb rebuilt clones from the public reads, retaining in-frame beta chains. The sample records roughly 5,900 clones, around a quarter of which are singletons. Of the sample, approximately 10% falls within the top ten clones. Before undergoing thyroid surgery, none of the patients had been given any kind of treatment. Sequences were obtained from adjacent normal tissue. These receptors were taken from a male donor with papillary thyroid cancer or a benign thyroid nodule (not recorded which). Some clones in this sample may be carry-over from other donors' samples.

This clone was detected only a few times. The chain employs TRBV11-3 and TRBJ2-5; D not resolved. The length of the CDR3 is 15 residues. Germline CDR1 is SGHNT and CDR2 is YENEEA. With 1 base removed from V and 1 base from J, the gap between germline ends came to 10 bases. The CDR3 DNA is TGTGCCAGCAGCTTAGTGGCAGATAGCCAAGAGACCCAGTACTTC. It is translated as CASSLVADSQETQYF. Variable domain in full (rest from reference TRBV11-3 and TRBJ2-5): EAGVVQSPRYKIIEKKQPVAFWCNPISGHNTLYWYLQNLGQGPELLIRYENEEAVDDSQLPKDRFSAERLKGVDSTLKIQPAELGDSAVYLCASSLVADSQETQYFGPGTRLLVL.

This clone is termed medium-sized. The genes are TRBV7-2 and TRBJ1-3; no clear D gene. Germline V gives CDR1 SGHTA, CDR2 FQGNSA. CDR3 length: 15 amino acids. Trimming took 2 bases from V and 3 from J, leaving 11 bases between them. CDR3 loop: CASSLYAERGNTIYF. DNA for the CDR3: TGTGCCAGCAGCTTATATGCGGAGCGTGGAAACACCATATATTTT. The variable domain in full, completed from reference TRBV7-2 and TRBJ1-3, reads GAGVSQSPSNKVTEKGKDVELRCDPISGHTALYWYRQSLGQGLEFLIYFQGNSAPDKSGLPSDRFSAERTGGSVSTLTIQRTQQEDSAVYLCASSLYAERGNTIYFGEGSWLTVV.

At least ten counts were recorded for this clone. V is TRBV7-6 and J is TRBJ2-3; 9 positions agree with TRBD2. V lost 3 bases and J lost 4; bases outside the gene matches: 2. The CDR3 sequence is 14 residues long. Germline-derived CDR1 and CDR2 are SGHVS and FNYEAQ. The CDR3 DNA follows: TGTGCCAGCAGCTTGGGACTAGCCCCAGATACGCAGTATTTT. Its protein product is CASSLGLAPDTQYF.

Regarding this clone: This may be a read error, as it is one base from a much larger clone. The chain is built from TRBV7-2 and TRBJ2-5; TRBD1 matches at 7 bases. The length of the CDR3 is 14 residues. The germline CDR1 and CDR2 sequences are SGHTA and FQGNSA. V shed 5 bases and J 5 bases; nucleotides not matched to a gene: 8. The CDR3 DNA sequence: TGTGCCAGCAGCCCGGGACAGACTGTGGAGACCCAGTACTTC. Its translation: CASSPGQTVETQYF.

The chain joins TRBV30 to TRBJ1-1; D gene unclear. CDR3 size: 11 residues. CDR1 and CDR2 from the germline V gene are GTSNPN and SVGIG (reference sequence). V was shortened by 8 bases and J by 11 bases, with 18 bases between the two germline ends. The CDR3 bases are TGTGCCGCAGACGACGGTACCTGGGCTTTCTTT. Amino acid sequence: CAADDGTWAFF.

This chain uses TRBV20-1 with TRBJ2-1; TRBD2 matches at 11 bases. This CDR3 is built from 16 residues. CDR1 and CDR2 (germline): DFQATT, SNEGSKA (reference sequence). The ends lost 1 base at V and 4 bases at J; junction bases unmatched: 6. CDR3 in DNA: TGCAGTGCTAGAGCCAGACTAGCGGGGCCTTACAATGAGCAGTTCTTC. Protein product: CSARARLAGPYNEQFF.

The V call is TRBV20-1, the J call TRBJ1-1, with 10 bases matching TRBD1. This CDR3 spans 15 amino acids. The trim removed 5 bases at V and 7 bases at J, leaving 13 bases unmatched. Germline V CDR1 and CDR2: DFQATT, SNEGSKA (reference sequence). This CDR3 is CSAWGDRGLENEAFF. CDR3 DNA: TGCAGTGCTTGGGGGGACAGGGGACTCGAGAATGAAGCTTTCTTT.

The chain recombines TRBV6-1 with TRBJ2-7; 9 positions agree with TRBD2. V shed 0 bases, J shed 0 bases, and the junction held 0 bases outside the gene matches. CDR1 is MNHNS, CDR2 SASEGT, per germline. The CDR3 consists of 15 residues. The CDR3 DNA follows: TGTGCCAGCAGTGAAGCTAGCGGGAGCTCCTACGAGCAGTACTTC. This encodes CASSEASGSSYEQYF.

The V gene is TRBV18, the J gene TRBJ1-3, with D unclear. The CDR3 totals 14 residues. The V gene lost 1 base and the J gene lost 4 bases, with 8 bases spanning the gap. Germline CDR1 is KGHSH and CDR2 is LQKENI. For the CDR3, the DNA is TGTGCCAGCTCACCACAGGGCTCCGGAAACACCATATATTTT. It yields the protein CASSPQGSGNTIYF.

CDR3 DNA: TGCAGTGCCCAGGGGGGTCTCCGAGCGGGAGTGGGTAATGAGCAGTTCTTC. It specifies CSAQGGLRAGVGNEQFF. The rearrangement uses TRBV20-1 and TRBJ2-1, with D possibly TRBD2 on 8 matching bases. This CDR3 comprises 17 residues. The V gene lost 6 bases and the J gene lost 7 bases, with 28 bases spanning the gap. Per germline, CDR1 DFQATT and CDR2 SNEGSKA (reference sequence).

In its sample, this clone ranks as large. V is TRBV2 and J is TRBJ1-1; D remains unclear. The germline gives CDR1 SNHLY, CDR2 FYNNEI. This CDR3 spans 13 amino acids. V was cut by 1 base and J by 1 base, with 4 bases left in between. The CDR3 sequence: CASSEGENTEAFF. CDR3 sequence (DNA): TGTGCCAGCAGTGAAGGTGAGAACACTGAAGCTTTCTTT.

This clone was counted many times. The chain carries TRBV6-7 and TRBJ2-5; 7 bases match TRBD2. TRBV6-7 is identified as an open reading frame with a role that is uncertain. V shed 7 bases and J 2 bases; nucleotides not matched to a gene: 13. The CDR3 runs to 16 residues. CDR3 amino acids: CASTGRWREGQETQYF. CDR3 coding DNA: TGTGCCAGCACCGGACGGTGGAGGGAGGGTCAAGAGACCCAGTACTTC.

This clone showed up many times. The chain carries TRBV20-1 and TRBJ2-3; D tentatively fits TRBD1 or TRBD2 (6 bases each). The CDR3 has 13 residues. CDR1 DFQATT and CDR2 SNEGSKA come from the germline V gene (reference sequence). With 8 bases removed from V and 2 bases from J, the gap between germline ends came to 14 bases. For the CDR3, the DNA is TGCAGTCTCGGAGGGGGAGTCACAGATACGCAGTATTTT. Amino acid sequence: CSLGGGVTDTQYF.

The CDR3 here is CASSSALAGGSYNEQFF. The CDR3 nucleotides are TGTGCCAGCAGTTCTGCCCTAGCGGGGGGCTCCTACAATGAGCAGTTCTTC. The chain joins TRBV27 to TRBJ2-1; 11 bases are shared with TRBD2. This CDR3 has 17 amino acids. V trimming: 4 bases; J trimming: 0 bases; junction bases outside the gene matches: 5. Per germline, CDR1 MNHEY and CDR2 SMNVEV (reference sequence).

The chain is built from TRBV20-1 and TRBJ1-5; TRBD1 matches at 7 bases. The CDR3 sequence is 16 residues long. The germline gives CDR1 DFQATT, CDR2 SNEGSKA (reference sequence). V lost 7 bases to trimming and J lost 4 bases; unmatched junction nucleotides: 16. CDR3 nucleotides: TGCAGTGTGCGGCCCAGACGGGACAGCCTGAATCAGCCCCAGCATTTT. Translating it yields CSVRPRRDSLNQPQHF.

In its sample, this clone is medium-sized. This sequence joins TRBV3-1 and TRBJ1-2; D unclear. Germline lookup yields CDR1 LGHDT and CDR2 YNNKEL (reference sequence). Deletions cut 6 bases from V and 4 bases from J, with 6 bases between. This CDR3 comprises 11 residues. The CDR3 loop reads CASSSGYGYTF. The CDR3 DNA is TGTGCCAGCAGTTCGGGCTATGGCTACACCTTC.

This rearrangement joins TRBV20-1 to TRBJ1-2; 7 bases map to TRBD1. This CDR3 contains 13 residues. Germline CDR1 DFQATT, CDR2 SNEGSKA (reference sequence). V shed 5 bases and J 3 bases; nucleotides not matched to a gene: 6. This CDR3 reads CSAQNDRDYGYTF. The DNA of the CDR3 is TGCAGTGCTCAAAACGACAGGGACTATGGCTACACCTTC.

The chain joins TRBV5-1 to TRBJ1-2; D might be TRBD1 (5 bases). From germline, CDR1 is SGHRS and CDR2 YFSETQ. The CDR3 runs 16 residues. The germline V and J ends were trimmed by 0 bases and 6 bases, with 18 bases remaining between them. The CDR3: CASSLAVGGGVDGYTF. DNA of the CDR3: TGCGCCAGCAGCTTGGCCGTGGGCGGAGGGGTTGATGGCTACACCTTC.

This clone showed up just a few times. A much larger clone differs from this one at a single base, so this may be a read error. Additional DNA sequences in this sample encode the identical CDR3. The V call is TRBV27, the J call TRBJ2-7; D is ambiguous. This CDR3 comprises 15 residues. V was clipped by 6 bases and J by 2 bases, with 17 bases between them. Germline assignment: CDR1 MNHEY and CDR2 SMNVEV (reference sequence). Written as DNA, the CDR3 is TGTGCCAGCAGCCCTACCTACTCCTTGGCCTACGAGCAGTACTTC. It translates to CASSPTYSLAYEQYF.

The chain uses TRBV27 and TRBJ2-7, with unresolved D. Germline V lookup: CDR1 MNHEY, CDR2 SMNVEV (reference sequence). Deletions cut 7 bases from V and 4 bases from J, with 8 bases between. The CDR3 sequence is 11 residues long. CDR3 residues: CASTSGYEQYF. DNA for the CDR3: TGTGCCAGCACCTCTGGGTACGAGCAGTACTTC.

This clone was picked up a small number of times. This chain links TRBV28 with TRBJ1-2; 8 nucleotides agree with TRBD1. CDR1 is MDHEN, CDR2 SYDVKM, per germline. V gave up 6 bases and J gave up 4 bases; unmatched junction bases: 7. The CDR3 is made up of 14 amino acids. The CDR3 DNA sequence: TGTGCCAGCAGCGACCGGGACAGGCCCTATGGCTACACCTTC. This encodes CASSDRDRPYGYTF.

V and J are TRBV6-1 and TRBJ2-2; the match to TRBD2 covers 10 bases. This CDR3 has 15 amino acids. V shed 5 bases and J 4 bases; nucleotides not matched to a gene: 4. Germline lookup yields CDR1 MNHNS and CDR2 SASEGT. The CDR3 nucleotides are TGTGCCAGCAGTTTAAGGACTAGCGGCACCGGGGAGCTGTTTTTT. Translation: CASSLRTSGTGELFF.

By its share, this clone is large (0.1 to 1%). The genes are TRBV20-1 and TRBJ2-3, with D tentatively TRBD2 (6 bases). The V end was cut by 3 bases, the J end by 0 bases, with 13 bases between. The CDR3 is 15 residues long. Germline CDR1 DFQATT, CDR2 SNEGSKA (reference sequence). The chain's CDR3 is CSARSWAGSTDTQYF. The CDR3 DNA follows: TGCAGTGCTAGGAGTTGGGCGGGGAGCACAGATACGCAGTATTTT.

This chain connects TRBV5-1 to TRBJ1-1; TRBD1 is a possible D gene (5 bases). The CDR3 is 13 amino acids. The ends were cut back, 3 bases at V and 0 bases at J, with 6 bases in the middle. Germline lookup yields CDR1 SGHRS and CDR2 YFSETQ. In DNA form, the CDR3 reads TGCGCCAGCAGCTCACAGGTGAACACTGAAGCTTTCTTT. Translation gives CASSSQVNTEAFF.

The V call is TRBV6-1, the J call TRBJ1-3; 9 nucleotides align to TRBD1. CDR3 size: 15 residues. Germline V gives CDR1 MNHNS, CDR2 SASEGT. The J segment lost 0 bases and the V segment lost 10 bases, leaving 7 bases of the junction unmatched. The CDR3 DNA is TGTGCCAACGGGACAGGGTCGAGCTCTGGAAACACCATATATTTT. Translating gives CANGTGSSSGNTIYF.

J is TRBJ2-5 and V is TRBV27; no clear D gene. Germline CDR1 and CDR2: MNHEY and SMNVEV (reference sequence). V lost 7 bases and J lost 5, with 8 bases in between. The CDR3 is 11 amino acids. The CDR3 spells CASTLGETQYF. CDR3 bases: TGTGCCAGCACCCTAGGGGAGACCCAGTACTTC.